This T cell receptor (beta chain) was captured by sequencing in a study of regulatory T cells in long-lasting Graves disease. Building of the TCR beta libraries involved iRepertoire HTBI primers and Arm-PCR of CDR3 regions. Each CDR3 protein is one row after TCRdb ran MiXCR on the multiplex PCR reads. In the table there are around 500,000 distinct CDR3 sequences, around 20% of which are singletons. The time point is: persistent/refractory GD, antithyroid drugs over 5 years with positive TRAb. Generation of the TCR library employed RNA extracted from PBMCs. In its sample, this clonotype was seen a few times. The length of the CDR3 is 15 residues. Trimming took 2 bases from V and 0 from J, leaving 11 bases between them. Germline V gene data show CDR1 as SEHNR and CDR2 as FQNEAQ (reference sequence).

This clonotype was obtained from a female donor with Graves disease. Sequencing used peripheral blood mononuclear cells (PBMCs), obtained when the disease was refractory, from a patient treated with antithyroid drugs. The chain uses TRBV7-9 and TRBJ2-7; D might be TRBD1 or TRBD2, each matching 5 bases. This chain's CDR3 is CASSLMPGSSYEQYF. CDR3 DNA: TGTGCCAGCAGCTTAATGCCAGGGAGCTCCTACGAGCAGTACTTC.